This TCR beta chain comes out of a study of cytomegalovirus exposure and HLA in healthy donors. General observations from the study: A later analysis linked a missense DCLRE1C variant to TCR beta V- and J-gene trimming. The analysis excluded some indistinguishable V segments, including TRBV6-2 and TRBV6-3. Relative to the approximately 700-donor mean, N-insertions were reportedly fewer in an Asian-associated ancestry cluster in a later analysis.

On this clone itself: Its specificity is unknown.

CDR3 size: 13 residues. Looked up from germline, CDR1 is MRHNA and CDR2 is SNTAGT. Trimming removed 0 bases at V and 7 bases at J, with 9 bases between. The PCR used 60 Vbeta and 13 Jbeta primers. In the source study's methods: In a later analysis, of roughly 83 million unique beta chains, 9 million to 11 million appeared in at least two donors. Assay used: immunoSEQ multiplex PCR; TCRdb lists only in-frame clones, some missing. Clone size and V and J calls were adopted from that table, with D and trimming inferred from the DNA. The table for this sample gives under 45,000 clones. The sequence was collected from a male donor in good health and CMV-seronegative. V gene TRBV6-4 combines with J gene TRBJ1-1, with TRBD1 as a possible D gene (6 bases). What was sequenced was PBMCs. The CDR3 region is CASSDSEQGEAFF. The DNA for the CDR3 is TGTGCCAGCAGTGACTCAGAACAGGGTGAAGCTTTCTTT.